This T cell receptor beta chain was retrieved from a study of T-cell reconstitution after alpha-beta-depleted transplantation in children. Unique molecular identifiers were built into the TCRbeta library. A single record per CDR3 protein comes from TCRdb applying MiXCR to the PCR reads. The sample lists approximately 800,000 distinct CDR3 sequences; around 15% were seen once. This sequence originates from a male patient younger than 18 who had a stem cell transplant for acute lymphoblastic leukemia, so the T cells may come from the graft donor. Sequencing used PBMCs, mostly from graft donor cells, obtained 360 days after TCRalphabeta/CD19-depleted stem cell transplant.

This CDR3 is CATSDSRTAQETQYF. CDR3 bases: TGTGCCACCAGTGATTCCCGGACAGCCCAAGAGACCCAGTACTTC. The V gene is TRBV24-1, the J gene TRBJ2-5; a weak D match, TRBD1 (6 bases). Trimming stripped 2 bases from V and 1 base from J, with 10 bases between. The CDR3 totals 15 residues. CDR1 KGHDR and CDR2 SFDVKD come from the germline V gene.